Included here is one TCR beta chain sequence, with context. This sample was taken from a study of control samples from healthy donors and cancer patients. In germline, CDR1 is SGDLS, CDR2 YYNGEE. The CDR3 is 15 residues long. The germline V and J ends were trimmed by 0 bases and 5 bases, with 12 bases remaining between them. The table came from immunoSEQ multiplex PCR; TCRdb's copy has only in-frame clones and leaves some out. In the table there are about 51,000 clones, approximately 89% of which are singletons. This TCR derives from a man aged 35-49 years with colorectal cancer. Sequencing was carried out using PBMCs. The chain combines TRBV9 with TRBJ2-1, with D uncertain. The DNA of the CDR3 is TGTGCCAGCAGCGTAGAGTTCAGCCCCAACAATGAGCAGTTCTTC. Amino acid sequence: CASSVEFSPNNEQFF.